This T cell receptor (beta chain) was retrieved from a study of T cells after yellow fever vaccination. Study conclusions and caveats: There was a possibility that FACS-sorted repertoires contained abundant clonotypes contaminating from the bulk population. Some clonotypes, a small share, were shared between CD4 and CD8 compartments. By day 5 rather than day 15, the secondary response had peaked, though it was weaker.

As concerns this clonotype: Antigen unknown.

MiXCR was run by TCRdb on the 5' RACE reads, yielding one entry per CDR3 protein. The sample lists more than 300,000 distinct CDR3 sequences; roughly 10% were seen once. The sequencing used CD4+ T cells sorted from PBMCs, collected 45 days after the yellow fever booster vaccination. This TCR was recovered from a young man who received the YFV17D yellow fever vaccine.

CDR3 region: CASTDRGGGNTIYF. CDR3 bases: TGCGCCAGCACGGACAGGGGAGGTGGAAACACCATATATTTT. The chain links TRBV5-1 to TRBJ1-3, with 9 positions matching TRBD1. Germline V gene data show CDR1 as SGHRS and CDR2 as YFSETQ. J gave up 3 bases and V 6 bases, and 4 bases lay outside the gene matches. CDR3 length: 14 residues.